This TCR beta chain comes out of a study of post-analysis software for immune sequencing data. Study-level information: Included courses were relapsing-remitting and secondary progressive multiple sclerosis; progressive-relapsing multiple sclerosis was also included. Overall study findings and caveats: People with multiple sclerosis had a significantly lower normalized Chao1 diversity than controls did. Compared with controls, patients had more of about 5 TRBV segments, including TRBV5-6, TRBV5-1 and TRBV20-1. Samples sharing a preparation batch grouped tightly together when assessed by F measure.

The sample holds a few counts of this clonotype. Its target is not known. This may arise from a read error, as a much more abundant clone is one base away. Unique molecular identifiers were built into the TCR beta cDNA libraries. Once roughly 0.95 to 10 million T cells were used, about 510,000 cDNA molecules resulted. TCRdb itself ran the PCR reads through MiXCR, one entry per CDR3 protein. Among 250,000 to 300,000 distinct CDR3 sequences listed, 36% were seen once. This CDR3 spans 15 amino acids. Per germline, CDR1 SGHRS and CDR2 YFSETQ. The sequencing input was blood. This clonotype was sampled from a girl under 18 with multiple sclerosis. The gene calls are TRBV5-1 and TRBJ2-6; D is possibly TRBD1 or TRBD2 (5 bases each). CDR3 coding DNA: TGCGCCAGCTTTCCCCAGGGTTCCGGGGCCAACGTCCGGACTTTC. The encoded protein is CASFPQGSGANVRTF.